This T cell receptor (beta chain) was recovered during a study of a mutant IDH1 vaccine in newly diagnosed glioma. Germline V CDR1 and CDR2: SNHLY, FYNNEI. The CDR3 is made up of 13 amino acids. Deletions cut 9 bases from V and 0 bases from J, with 11 bases between. In its sample, this clone ranks as medium-sized. The antigen is not known. The table came from immunoSEQ multiplex PCR; TCRdb's copy has only in-frame clones and leaves some out. The sample includes some 35,000 clones, 81% seen only once; the top ten take 12%. Time point noted: week 5, during vaccination. In every dose of vaccine, 300 ug of mutant IDH1 20-mer peptide was given alongside topical imiquimod.

The clonotype comes from a man aged 45 to 65 with glioma. The sample here was PBMCs, taken from a glioma patient whose treatment included an IDH1 peptide vaccine. The V gene is TRBV2, the J gene TRBJ1-2; D unresolved. The CDR3 sequence: CASGVEANYGYTF. The CDR3 nucleotides are TGTGCCAGTGGCGTGGAAGCTAACTATGGCTACACCTTC.